Following are 18 T cell receptor beta chains from one sample sequenced in a study of blood T cell repertoires in COVID-19. TCRdb keeps only in-frame clones here, not all; method: immunoSEQ multiplex PCR. Here the sample spans some 340,000 clones, around 85% being singletons. The specimen sequenced was peripheral blood. The receptors originated from a woman younger than 35 with acute or convalescent COVID-19.

This clone came up a few times. V gene TRBV29-1 combines with J gene TRBJ1-5; 7 nucleotides match TRBD1. The CDR3 spans 14 residues. V gave up 6 bases and J gave up 0 bases; unmatched junction bases: 5. The germline CDR1 and CDR2 sequences are SQVTM and ANQGSEA. The DNA for the CDR3 is TGCAGCGTCGCGGACAGGCATAGCAATCAGCCCCAGCATTTT. This encodes CSVADRHSNQPQHF.

The CDR3 sequence: CASSRQGANSPLHF. The DNA of the CDR3 is TGTGCCAGCAGCCGACAGGGGGCGAATTCACCCCTCCACTTT. The genes are TRBV5-6 and TRBJ1-6, with 10 bases fitting TRBD1. Germline V gene lookup returns CDR1 SGHDT and CDR2 YYEEEE. This CDR3 contains 14 residues. The V segment lost 4 bases and the J segment 7 bases; nucleotides outside the gene matches: 2. The variable domain in full, with the rest retrieved from reference TRBV5-6 and TRBJ1-6, is DAGVTQSPTHLIKTRGQQVTLRCSPKSGHDTVSWYQQALGQGPQFIFQYYEEEERQRGNFPDRFSGHQFPNYSSELNVNALLLGDSALYLCASSRQGANSPLHFGNGTRLTVT.

J is TRBJ2-1 and V is TRBV3-1 (or the pseudogene TRBV3-2); D gene ambiguous. CDR1 and CDR2 (germline): LGHDT, YNNKEL (reference sequence). Trimming took 4 bases from V and 0 from J, leaving 10 bases between them. This CDR3 region has 15 residues. The CDR3 spells CASSPRSSSYNEQFF. The DNA for the CDR3 is TGTGCCAGCAGCCCGCGGTCCAGCTCCTACAATGAGCAGTTCTTC.

V is TRBV14 and J is TRBJ1-2; TRBD1 is a possible D gene (5 bases). V dropped 1 base and J dropped 6 bases, with 9 bases sitting between them. Germline CDR1 SGHDN, CDR2 FVKESK. This CDR3 has 13 residues. The DNA of the CDR3 is TGTGCCAGCAGCCAAGTGGGGACTGATGGCTACACCTTC. This gives the protein CASSQVGTDGYTF.

The chain recombines TRBV6-1 with TRBJ2-5, with 7 bases fitting TRBD2. This CDR3 is 13 amino acids long. Trimming removed 3 bases from V and 7 bases from J; junction bases left unmatched: 5. CDR1 is MNHNS and CDR2 is SASEGT in the germline V gene. This chain's CDR3 is CASSEVREATQYF. The CDR3 region has the DNA TGTGCCAGCAGTGAGGTTCGGGAGGCGACCCAGTACTTC.

Here the CDR3 DNA reads TGTGCCAGCAGTGAGTACGCGAGTGGCTACACCTTC. It codes for CASSEYASGYTF. The J gene is TRBJ1-2, the V gene TRBV2, with D unclear. The germline V gene encodes CDR1 SNHLY and CDR2 FYNNEI. The CDR3 has 12 residues. The V gene lost 3 bases and the J gene lost 7 bases, with 9 bases spanning the gap.

This rearrangement joins TRBV3-1 (or the pseudogene TRBV3-2) to TRBJ1-3; D is possibly TRBD1 (5 bases). The CDR3 loop spans 13 amino acids. Germline V lookup: CDR1 LGHDT, CDR2 YNNKEL (reference sequence). The germline V and J ends were trimmed by 6 bases and 8 bases, with 14 bases remaining between them. The CDR3 reads CASRGLNRDTIYF. The CDR3 DNA reads TGTGCCAGCAGGGGACTCAATCGGGACACCATATATTTT.

The chain has TRBV2 and TRBJ2-7, with TRBD2 as a possible D gene (6 bases). The CDR3 spans 12 residues. The germline CDR1 and CDR2 sequences are SNHLY and FYNNEI. V lost 8 bases, J lost 2 bases, and 10 bases lay in between. The CDR3 coding sequence is TGTGCCAGCCGCGGGGAAACCTACGAGCAGTACTTC. This gives the protein CASRGETYEQYF.

This chain links TRBV6-5 with TRBJ1-1; perhaps TRBD1 as D (6 bases). This CDR3 is built from 15 residues. V was cut by 11 bases and J by 5 bases, with 24 bases left in between. Germline CDR1 MNHEY, CDR2 SVGAGI. In DNA form, the CDR3 reads TGTGCCTCCTCGAGGCCAGGACAGCATAGTACTGAAGCTTTCTTT. This gives the protein CASSRPGQHSTEAFF.

The chain joins TRBV9 to TRBJ1-6; TRBD1 matches at 8 bases. Germline CDR1 is SGDLS and CDR2 is YYNGEE. V lost 5 bases to trimming and J lost 7 bases; unmatched junction nucleotides: 5. The CDR3 contains 14 residues. Here the CDR3 DNA reads TGTGCCAGCAGAGGCGGACAGGGAAATTCACCCCTCCACTTT. Translation gives CASRGGQGNSPLHF.

This clone has more than one count but fewer than ten. This chain connects TRBV6-5 to TRBJ2-1; maybe TRBD1 (6 bases). Germline CDR1 is MNHEY and CDR2 is SVGAGI. V was clipped by 6 bases and J by 4 bases, with 10 bases between them. The CDR3 length is 13 residues. The CDR3 nucleotides are TGTGCCAGCAGCTATGACAGGTACAATGAGCAGTTCTTC. Amino acid sequence: CASSYDRYNEQFF.

This chain joins TRBV19 and TRBJ2-6; D is unclear. Germline CDR1 reads LNHDA; CDR2 reads SQIVND (reference sequence). This CDR3 comprises 17 residues. V lost 2 bases to trimming and J lost 0 bases, with 11 bases between them. The CDR3: CASSITNPRSGANVLTF. In DNA, the CDR3 is TGTGCCAGTAGTATAACTAATCCACGCTCTGGGGCCAACGTCCTGACTTTC.

V gene TRBV20-1 combines with J gene TRBJ2-5, with TRBD1 matching 7 bases. Per the germline V gene, CDR1 is DFQATT and CDR2 is SNEGSKA (reference sequence). J lost 4 bases, V lost 3 bases, and 5 bases had no gene match. The CDR3 has 13 residues. The CDR3, as DNA: TGCAGTGCTAGTTGGGACAGTGGAGAGACCCAGTACTTC. The encoded protein is CSASWDSGETQYF.

The chain carries TRBV27 and TRBJ1-1; perhaps TRBD1 as D (6 bases). The CDR3 loop spans 14 amino acids. The V end lost 4 bases, the J end lost 2 bases, and 11 bases lay between the germline ends. CDR1 MNHEY and CDR2 SMNVEV come from the germline V gene (reference sequence). CDR3 coding DNA: TGTGCCAGCAGTTCGAGACAGGTAAACACTGAAGCTTTCTTT. This translates into CASSSRQVNTEAFF.

CDR3 DNA sequence: TGTGCCAGCAGCCAGGGGACAGGACAGTCGAATTCACCCCTCCACTTT. Translation gives CASSQGTGQSNSPLHF. The rearrangement joins TRBV3-1 (or the pseudogene TRBV3-2) to TRBJ1-6; 8 bases fit TRBD1. This CDR3 is 16 amino acids long. From germline, CDR1 is LGHDT and CDR2 YNNKEL (reference sequence). Germline trimming cut 3 bases from V and 7 bases from J; bases unmatched to any gene: 8.

The chain is built from TRBV12-5 and TRBJ2-7; D is unclear. This CDR3 is built from 16 residues. CDR1 is LGHNT and CDR2 is FRNRAP in the germline V gene. V lost 4 bases and J 3 bases, leaving 19 bases between the germline ends. Here the CDR3 reads CASGSVVGTTYYEQYF. The CDR3 DNA sequence: TGTGCTAGTGGTTCGGTGGTTGGAACTACCTACTACGAGCAGTACTTC.

V gene TRBV6-5 combines with J gene TRBJ2-1, with 9 bases fitting TRBD1. J gave up 9 bases and V 2 bases, and 11 bases lay outside the gene matches. This CDR3 is built from 16 residues. Germline V lookup: CDR1 MNHEY, CDR2 SVGAGI. The CDR3 DNA is TGTGCCAGCAGTTACACCCCGGACAGGGGATGGGGTGAGCAGTTCTTC. Translated: CASSYTPDRGWGEQFF.

This clone was detected only once. V and J are TRBV3-1 (or the pseudogene TRBV3-2) and TRBJ2-3, with 8 bases fitting TRBD2. Per the germline V gene, CDR1 is LGHDT and CDR2 is YNNKEL (reference sequence). The CDR3 sequence is 15 residues long. The ends lost 5 bases at V and 0 bases at J; junction bases unmatched: 4. DNA of the CDR3: TGTGCCAGCAGCTTTAGCGGGACGAGCACAGATACGCAGTATTTT. The encoded protein is CASSFSGTSTDTQYF.